Each of the 16 T cell receptor beta chains below was sequenced from the same sample in a study of cytomegalovirus exposure and HLA in healthy donors (dated by TCRdb to about 2017). Preparation of the library involved the immunoSEQ multiplex PCR assay. For the multiplex PCR, a mixture combining 60 forward primers for TCR Vbeta segments and 13 reverse primers for TCR Jbeta segments was used. Here the immuneACCESS table is served through TCRdb, limited to in-frame sequences with V and J called. Missing clones are a known gap in these copies; in checked studies unresolved V genes cover under half, and the rest lacks a known reason. A total of about 100,000 clones appear in this sample, roughly 77% of them only once. The biggest ten clones account for 4% of the sample. Sequencing was done on a sample of PBMCs. All receptors derive from a woman aged 45 to 65 in good health and CMV-seropositive.

V and J are TRBV13 and TRBJ1-3; D uncertain. Germline loops: CDR1 PRHDT, CDR2 FYEKMQ (reference sequence). V was trimmed by 5 bases and J by 0 bases, leaving 8 bases between them. The CDR3 is 14 residues long. CDR3 region: CASSARSSGNTIYF. CDR3 DNA sequence: TGTGCCAGCAGCGCGCGGAGCTCTGGAAACACCATATATTTT.

The chain joins TRBV9 to TRBJ1-6; 8 nucleotides match TRBD1. Germline V gene data show CDR1 as SGDLS and CDR2 as YYNGEE. This CDR3 spans 15 amino acids. V was pared by 3 bases and J by 4 bases, with 3 bases of the junction left unmatched. CDR3 loop: CASSAGTGYNSPLHF. The CDR3 DNA reads TGTGCCAGCAGCGCCGGGACAGGTTATAATTCACCCCTCCACTTT.

This sequence joins TRBV5-1 and TRBJ1-5, with unresolved D. The length of the CDR3 is 13 residues. In germline, CDR1 is SGHRS, CDR2 YFSETQ. The V gene lost 2 bases and the J gene lost 8 bases, with 11 bases spanning the gap. The DNA for the CDR3 is TGCGCCAGCAGCTTAGAGGAGGAGAAGCCCCAGCATTTT. Its translation is CASSLEEEKPQHF.

In this sample, this clone turned up once. This sequence joins TRBV2 and TRBJ2-7; possible D gene TRBD1, 5 bases. The germline CDR1 and CDR2 sequences are SNHLY and FYNNEI. The CDR3 contains 13 residues. Trimming stripped 3 bases from V and 0 bases from J, with 6 bases between. Here the CDR3 reads CASSDRASYEQYF. Here the CDR3 DNA reads TGTGCCAGCAGTGACAGGGCCTCCTACGAGCAGTACTTC.

This chain uses TRBV5-4 with TRBJ2-3, with D perhaps matching TRBD1 (6 bases). V lost 0 bases and J 6 bases, leaving 17 bases between the germline ends. The CDR3 runs 16 residues. Germline assignment: CDR1 SGHNT and CDR2 YYREEE (reference sequence). CDR3 region: CASSLGRQQGYDTQYF. The CDR3 DNA reads TGTGCCAGCAGCTTGGGACGTCAACAGGGATACGATACGCAGTATTTT.

The chain links TRBV10-3 to TRBJ1-2; possibly TRBD1 for D (6 bases). Trimming stripped 5 bases from V and 2 bases from J, with 12 bases between. This CDR3 is 14 amino acids long. CDR1 and CDR2 (germline): ENHRY, SYGVKD. In nucleotides, the CDR3 is TGTGCCATCAGTTCCGGACAGCTGAACTATGGCTACACCTTC. Encoded protein: CAISSGQLNYGYTF.

This clone was detected a few times. A junction end diverges from the germline sequence, so it may reflect a read error. V usage is TRBV11-1 and J usage is TRBJ1-4, with D unclear. CDR1 SGHAT and CDR2 FQDESV come from the germline V gene (reference sequence). There are 12 residues in the CDR3. The CDR3 protein is CATSSGNEKLFF. The CDR3 coding sequence is TGTGCCACCAGCTCGGGAAATGAAAAACTGTTTTTT.

This sequence joins TRBV27 and TRBJ2-1; 12 nucleotides line up with TRBD1. Germline assignment: CDR1 MNHEY and CDR2 SMNVEV (reference sequence). With V trimmed by 3 bases and J by 8 bases, 11 bases remained unmatched. The CDR3 is 17 amino acids. As DNA, the CDR3 is TGTGCCAGCAGTTTCTCCAGGGACAGGGGGCGCGTATATGAGCAGTTCTTC. Its protein product is CASSFSRDRGRVYEQFF.

The chain links TRBV6-5 to TRBJ1-3; D is possibly TRBD1 (6 bases). The CDR3 has 14 amino acids. Deletions cut 6 bases from V and 4 bases from J, with 13 bases between. Germline CDR1 MNHEY, CDR2 SVGAGI. CDR3 nucleotide sequence: TGTGCCAGCAGCAACAGGGTTATGGGAAACACCATATATTTT. It is translated as CASSNRVMGNTIYF.

This chain links TRBV30 with TRBJ1-6, with D possibly being TRBD1 (5 bases). Germline CDR1 is GTSNPN and CDR2 is SVGIG (reference sequence). V lost 5 bases and J 14 bases, leaving 37 bases between the germline ends. CDR3 length: 19 amino acids. CDR3 region: CAWALPGFPGTEKFVTLHF. The CDR3 DNA sequence: TGTGCCTGGGCCCTTCCAGGTTTTCCAGGGACTGAGAAATTCGTGACCCTCCACTTT.

This clone was found once. J is TRBJ2-7 and V is TRBV5-1, with D perhaps TRBD2 (5 bases). Germline V CDR1 and CDR2: SGHRS, YFSETQ. The CDR3 has 15 amino acids. Trimming removed 4 bases from V and 1 base from J, with 15 bases in between. The CDR3 bases are TGCGCCAGCAGCCCTGAGGGCCTGACATCCTACGAGCAGTACTTC. Translated, it gives CASSPEGLTSYEQYF.

This clone showed up just a few times. The DNA for the CDR3 is TGCGCCAGCAGGGGACAGGCTAACTATGGCTACACCTTC. Translation: CASRGQANYGYTF. The V call is TRBV5-1, the J call TRBJ1-2; TRBD1 matches 8 bases. The CDR3 has 13 residues. The germline V gene has CDR1 SGHRS and CDR2 YFSETQ. V lost 5 bases to trimming and J lost 0 bases; unmatched junction nucleotides: 0.

The chain links TRBV2 to TRBJ2-1, with 10 bases that match TRBD2. Germline V gene sequence: CDR1 SNHLY, CDR2 FYNNEI. This CDR3 is 15 amino acids long. V was pared by 5 bases and J by 8 bases, with 9 bases of the junction left unmatched. The CDR3 here is CASSPTSGKLDEQFF. In DNA, the CDR3 is TGTGCCAGCAGTCCTACTAGCGGGAAGTTAGATGAGCAGTTCTTC.

With regard to this clone: Other DNA sequences within the sample encode an identical CDR3. The gene calls are TRBV19 and TRBJ1-1; D is perhaps TRBD1 (5 bases). V lost 9 bases and J 0 bases, leaving 11 bases between the germline ends. There are 13 residues in the CDR3. The germline V gene encodes CDR1 LNHDA and CDR2 SQIVND (reference sequence). The CDR3 reads CASGDSLNTEAFF. CDR3 DNA sequence: TGTGCCAGCGGCGACAGCTTGAACACTGAAGCTTTCTTT.

V usage is TRBV13 and J usage is TRBJ2-1; 9 bases align to TRBD2. The V gene end was trimmed by 10 bases and the J gene end by 9 bases; junction bases not matched to a gene: 13. Germline assignment: CDR1 PRHDT and CDR2 FYEKMQ (reference sequence). The CDR3 length is 14 residues. The chain's CDR3 is CATIYSGSFTEQFF. DNA of the CDR3: TGTGCCACGATATATAGCGGGAGTTTCACTGAGCAGTTCTTC.

This clone turned up a few times. The chain joins TRBV11-2 to TRBJ1-4; 8 nucleotides line up with TRBD1. Looked up from germline, CDR1 is SGHAT and CDR2 is FQNNGV. The J segment lost 9 bases and the V segment lost 5 bases, leaving 8 bases of the junction unmatched. The CDR3 has 14 residues. The CDR3 here is CASSARTGRKKLFF. Here the CDR3 DNA reads TGTGCCAGCAGCGCACGGACAGGGAGGAAAAAACTGTTTTTT.